This T cell receptor beta chain was sequenced in a study of breast tumors, draining lymph nodes, adjacent tissues. Regarding the study as a whole: Compared with basal-like, luminal-like tumors shared significantly more repertoire with nontumor tissue. Tumors had less TCR diversity than lymph nodes, more than nontumor tissue. Data only fit, rather than demonstrated, lymph node origin of most tumor T cells. Findings are consistent with lymph node origin and intratumoral expansion of most tumor T cells.

TCRdb analysed the multiplex PCR reads with MiXCR anew, one entry per CDR3 protein. This table holds approximately 22,000 distinct CDR3 sequences, about 61% found once. The CDR3 totals 13 residues. CDR1 and CDR2 from the germline V gene are SQVTM and ANQGSEA. The ends were cut back, 4 bases at V and 5 bases at J, with 13 bases in the middle. A note on this clonotype: Antigen unknown.

Input material: tumor-adjacent breast tissue. The receptor was derived from a female donor with breast cancer. Some clones in this sample may be carry-over from other donors' samples. The chain uses TRBV29-1 and TRBJ2-3; perhaps TRBD2 as D (5 bases). Written as DNA, the CDR3 is TGCAGCGTTGCGAGAGCGGTGAGAGATACGCAGTATTTT. Its protein is CSVARAVRDTQYF.